This T cell receptor beta chain was identified during a study of PD-1 blockade in mismatch repair-deficient tumors. Whole-study context: Patients had approximately 11 mismatch repair-deficient cancer types and were previously treated and progressing. Study conclusions and caveats: Tumor-resident clones, often undetectable pretreatment in blood, expanded then contracted after pembrolizumab.

V was pared by 4 bases and J by 5 bases, with 20 bases between. CDR3 size: 16 residues. Germline CDR1 reads LNHDA; CDR2 reads SQIVND (reference sequence). Comments on this clone: Antigen specificity is unknown.

PCR or immunohistochemistry showed mismatch repair deficiency in every enrolled patient. The TCR-sequenced patients were three responders to pembrolizumab. This table comes from immunoSEQ multiplex PCR, and its TCRdb copy is limited to in-frame clones, with some not included. The table has 85,000 to 130,000 clones, about four fifths seen once. This receptor was identified in an adult with mismatch repair-deficient cancer. This rearrangement joins TRBV19 to TRBJ1-1, with a tentative D call TRBD1 (5 bases). The sample here was peripheral blood, taken approximately 35 weeks after starting pembrolizumab. The CDR3: CASSTSRGGRQTEAFF. For the CDR3, the DNA is TGTGCCAGTAGTACCAGCCGTGGGGGAAGACAAACTGAAGCTTTCTTT.